What follows are 22 T cell receptor beta chains derived from one specimen sequenced in a study of T cells after yellow fever vaccination. One entry per CDR3 protein results from TCRdb running MiXCR on the 5' RACE reads. This sample has over 100,000 distinct CDR3 sequences; 7% to 8.5% occur once, and the top ten carry about 25%. This sample comprised CD8+ T cells sorted from PBMCs, obtained 45 days after the yellow fever booster vaccination. The receptors were sampled from a man aged 25 to 45 who received the YFV17D yellow fever vaccine.

This clonotype was seen repeatedly, ten times or more. The V and J genes are TRBV6-5 and TRBJ2-1; 7 bases align to TRBD2. Unmatched junction bases numbered 7, after V lost 7 bases and J lost 1 base. The CDR3 loop spans 15 amino acids. Germline V gene sequence: CDR1 MNHEY, CDR2 SVGAGI. The CDR3 here is CASNQLASSYNEQFF. CDR3 in DNA: TGTGCCAGCAATCAACTAGCGTCTTCCTACAATGAGCAGTTCTTC.

This clonotype was detected ten times or more. The gene calls are TRBV29-1 and TRBJ2-1, with D unresolved. CDR3 size: 14 residues. The V end was cut by 0 bases, the J end by 3 bases, with 9 bases between. In germline, CDR1 is SQVTM, CDR2 ANQGSEA. The CDR3 DNA sequence: TGCAGCGTTGAAGATGACGAGGTCTACAATGAGCAGTTCTTC. This codes for CSVEDDEVYNEQFF.

Many counts were recorded for this clonotype. The V call is TRBV7-9, the J call TRBJ2-1, with D uncertain. The germline gives CDR1 SEHNR, CDR2 FQNEAQ (reference sequence). V lost 1 base, J lost 3 bases, and 4 bases lay in between. CDR3 length equals 13 residues. The CDR3 nucleotides are TGTGCCAGCAGCTTAGGCATCTACAATGAGCAGTTCTTC. Amino acid sequence: CASSLGIYNEQFF.

This clonotype occurred a few times. The genes are TRBV21-1 and TRBJ2-2; the table names TRBD1, a call not compared with the DNA. TRBV21-1 corresponds to a pseudogene. This CDR3 has 14 residues. In DNA, the CDR3 is TGTGCCAGCAGTTCCAGGGGGGGCACCGGGGAGCTGTTTTTT. This codes for CASSSRGGTGELFF.

The chain joins TRBV29-1 to TRBJ2-7, with D hard to call. V was trimmed by 0 bases and J by 2 bases, leaving 8 bases between them. This CDR3 is built from 13 residues. Germline V lookup: CDR1 SQVTM, CDR2 ANQGSEA. CDR3 region: CSVEEEGPYEQYF. The CDR3, as DNA: TGCAGCGTTGAAGAAGAAGGTCCCTACGAGCAGTACTTC.

This clonotype showed up just a few times. The CDR3 region is CSATGRGKNTGELFF. The CDR3 coding sequence is TGCAGTGCCACGGGGCGGGGAAAGAACACCGGGGAGCTGTTTTTT. V and J are TRBV20-1 and TRBJ2-2; a possible D gene is TRBD2 (6 bases). CDR1 and CDR2 (germline): DFQATT, SNEGSKA (reference sequence). The CDR3 loop spans 15 amino acids. The germline V and J ends were trimmed by 6 bases and 1 base, with 15 bases remaining between them.

This clonotype was found many times. The CDR3 DNA reads as TGTGCCAGCAGTTCCCGGCAGAAAGAGACCCAGTACTTC. Translated: CASSSRQKETQYF. This chain joins TRBV12-3 or TRBV12-4 and TRBJ2-5; D call uncertain. V gave up 4 bases and J gave up 3 bases, with 9 bases separating them. The CDR3 sequence is 13 residues long.

This clonotype showed up many times. The V call is TRBV4-3, the J call TRBJ2-1, with 9 nucleotides matching TRBD2. Germline CDR1 and CDR2: LGHNA and YSLEER. V shed 0 bases and J 3 bases; nucleotides not matched to a gene: 6. The CDR3 covers 17 residues. CDR3 sequence: CASSQDGVAGVYNEQFF. The CDR3 DNA sequence: TGCGCCAGCAGCCAAGATGGAGTAGCGGGGGTCTACAATGAGCAGTTCTTC.

Ten or more counts support this clonotype. This CDR3 is CASSWSSFTDTQYF. The CDR3 nucleotides are TGTGCCAGCAGTTGGTCCAGCTTTACAGATACGCAGTATTTT. The genes are TRBV12-3 or TRBV12-4 and TRBJ2-3; D call uncertain. This CDR3 has 14 residues. V dropped 4 bases and J dropped 3 bases, with 11 bases sitting between them.

This clonotype was observed at least ten times. The chain joins TRBV7-2 to TRBJ2-5, with D possibly being TRBD2 (7 bases). Per the germline V gene, CDR1 is SGHTA and CDR2 is FQGNSA. The CDR3 spans 16 residues. Trimming left V 5 bases short and J 0 bases short, with 16 bases between. Here the CDR3 reads CASSHWGGADQETQYF. The CDR3 DNA reads as TGTGCCAGCAGCCATTGGGGGGGCGCCGACCAAGAGACCCAGTACTTC.

This clonotype was detected many times. The CDR3 reads CSVESPGLTSSYNEQFF. CDR3 nucleotides: TGCAGCGTTGAATCCCCGGGCCTTACGAGCTCCTACAATGAGCAGTTCTTC. The genes are TRBV29-1 and TRBJ2-1; D is uncertain. The CDR3 length is 17 residues. V was trimmed by 2 bases and J by 0 bases, leaving 17 bases between them. In germline, CDR1 is SQVTM, CDR2 ANQGSEA.

This clonotype was seen repeatedly, ten times or more. CDR3 protein: CGTNRGNYGYTF. CDR3 nucleotide sequence: TGTGGAACGAACAGGGGTAACTATGGCTACACCTTC. J is TRBJ1-2 and V is TRBV2, with TRBD1 identical over 7 bases. The V gene's germline CDR1 is SNHLY and CDR2 FYNNEI. The CDR3 is made up of 12 amino acids.

V and J are TRBV18 and TRBJ1-2; D unclear. In germline, CDR1 is KGHSH, CDR2 LQKENI. The CDR3 spans 16 residues. The V end lost 0 bases, the J end lost 3 bases, and 14 bases lay between the germline ends. The CDR3 is CASSPPSGNQYYGYTF. CDR3 DNA sequence: TGTGCCAGCTCACCACCAAGTGGTAACCAGTACTATGGCTACACCTTC. Looking up the rest from reference TRBV18 and TRBJ1-2 gives the full variable domain: NAGVMQNPRHLVRRRGQEARLRCSPMKGHSHVYWYRQLPEEGLKFMVYLQKENIIDESGMPKERFSAEFPKEGPSILRIQQVVRGDSAAYFCASSPPSGNQYYGYTFGSGTRLTVV.

The chain carries TRBV5-1 and TRBJ2-3; possibly TRBD2 for D (6 bases). Germline V gives CDR1 SGHRS, CDR2 YFSETQ. Trimming removed 0 bases at V and 5 bases at J, with 13 bases between. The CDR3 runs to 15 residues. The CDR3 spells CASSLEAGSGDTQYF. CDR3 bases: TGCGCCAGCAGCTTGGAGGCGGGATCCGGAGATACGCAGTATTTT.

This clonotype was seen many times. J is TRBJ1-1 and V is TRBV4-2; 8 positions agree with TRBD1. Trimming cost V 4 bases and J 0 bases; bases outside gene matches: 4. CDR1 is LGHNA and CDR2 is YNFKEQ in the germline V gene. The CDR3 runs to 15 residues. CDR3 residues: CASSPGQVMNTEAFF. CDR3 bases: TGTGCCAGCAGCCCGGGACAGGTCATGAACACTGAAGCTTTCTTT.

This clonotype turned up a few times. J is TRBJ2-7 and V is TRBV7-2; D is unresolved. This CDR3 is 14 amino acids long. Trimming stripped 5 bases from V and 4 bases from J, with 15 bases between. From germline, CDR1 is SGHTA and CDR2 FQGNSA. CDR3 loop: CASSLPGVGYEQYF. As DNA, the CDR3 is TGTGCCAGCAGCCTCCCCGGAGTCGGGTACGAGCAGTACTTC.

As to this clonotype: Given a much more abundant clone one base away, this may be a read error. This sequence joins TRBV7-6 and TRBJ1-1; D is unclear. The CDR3 length is 13 residues. CDR1 and CDR2 (germline): SGHVS, FNYEAQ. The V end lost 4 bases, the J end lost 4 bases, and 10 bases lay between the germline ends. CDR3 loop: CASSCDEGTEAFF. CDR3 nucleotide sequence: TGTGCCAGCAGCTGTGACGAGGGCACTGAAGCTTTCTTT.

In this sample, this clonotype turned up many times. The rearrangement uses TRBV29-1 and TRBJ2-1; tentative D call: TRBD2 (5 bases). CDR3 length: 15 residues. V dropped 3 bases and J dropped 0 bases, with 12 bases sitting between them. Germline V lookup: CDR1 SQVTM, CDR2 ANQGSEA. The CDR3 protein is CSVDGERDSYNEQFF. The CDR3 bases are TGCAGCGTTGATGGTGAGAGGGACTCCTACAATGAGCAGTTCTTC.

This clonotype showed up many times. The J gene is TRBJ1-2, the V gene TRBV12-3 or TRBV12-4; D unclear. V was pared by 5 bases and J by 5 bases, with 12 bases between. The CDR3 extends over 13 amino acids. Written as DNA, the CDR3 is TGTGCCAGCAGTGAAGAGGGCTGGTATGGCTACACCTTC. As protein: CASSEEGWYGYTF.

There are a few counts of this clonotype. This chain joins TRBV6-2 or TRBV6-3 and TRBJ2-1; D not resolved. V dropped 2 bases and J dropped 12 bases, with 11 bases sitting between them. The length of the CDR3 is 12 residues. In germline, CDR1 is MNHEY, CDR2 SVGEGT. The CDR3 DNA follows: TGTGCCAGCAGTTACCCGATAATGTTGCAGTTCTTC. Translated: CASSYPIMLQFF.

This clonotype was detected many times. This chain connects TRBV27 to TRBJ1-5; no definite D call. This CDR3 comprises 15 residues. Germline values: CDR1 MNHEY, CDR2 SMNVEV (reference sequence). The V gene lost 3 bases and the J gene lost 0 bases, with 9 bases spanning the gap. The CDR3 sequence is CASSFSTLSNQPQHF. CDR3 DNA sequence: TGTGCCAGCAGTTTTTCGACACTTAGCAATCAGCCCCAGCATTTT.

This clonotype was seen repeatedly, ten times or more. V and J are TRBV6-1 and TRBJ1-1, with TRBD1 matching 7 bases. The germline V gene encodes CDR1 MNHNS and CDR2 SASEGT. This CDR3 is built from 16 residues. Losses at the gene ends were 6 bases for V and 0 bases for J; bases not matched to a gene: 10. In nucleotides, the CDR3 is TGTGCCAGCAGATCACCGGGACAGTATCTGAACACTGAAGCTTTCTTT. It is translated as CASRSPGQYLNTEAFF.